Each of the 24 T cell receptor beta chains below was sequenced from the same sample in a study of cytomegalovirus exposure and HLA in healthy donors. It was with 60 Vbeta and 13 Jbeta primers that the PCR ran. The data were produced by immunoSEQ multiplex PCR, yet TCRdb's version contains in-frame clones alone and is incomplete. The sample consists of about 160,000 clones, 75% to 85% of them appearing once. The specimen sequenced was PBMCs. These receptors were obtained from a female donor in good health and CMV-seronegative.

The chain uses TRBV19 and TRBJ1-1; TRBD1 is a possible D gene (5 bases). Trimming cost V 3 bases and J 1 base, with 9 bases left between them. The CDR3 sequence is 14 residues long. The germline CDR1 and CDR2 sequences are LNHDA and SQIVND (reference sequence). The CDR3 protein is CASSMFGGNTEAFF. The CDR3 nucleotides are TGTGCCAGTAGTATGTTCGGGGGGAACACTGAAGCTTTCTTT.

This chain's CDR3 is CASSIDSGQGRAQYF. The CDR3 DNA reads as TGTGCCAGCAGCATCGACTCCGGTCAAGGTCGGGCGCAGTATTTT. This chain connects TRBV9 to TRBJ2-3; D gene uncertain. CDR1 and CDR2 (germline): SGDLS, YYNGEE. This CDR3 spans 15 amino acids. V lost 4 bases and J 10 bases, leaving 22 bases between the germline ends.

A remark on this clone: A read error may produce the germline difference seen at one junction end. DNA for the CDR3: TGTGCTAGCAGCTTAGTGGCTAGCGGGAAAGAGACCCAGTACTTC. The encoded protein is CASSLVASGKETQYF. The chain uses TRBV7-7 and TRBJ2-7, with TRBD2 matching over 9 bases. Near its end, the DNA agrees better with TRBJ2-5, so the J call may be wrong. The CDR3 is 15 amino acids. The V gene's germline CDR1 is SSHAT and CDR2 FNYEAQ (reference sequence).

The chain recombines TRBV7-2 with TRBJ1-1; a weak D match, TRBD1 (5 bases). V was clipped by 6 bases and J by 0 bases, with 17 bases between them. The CDR3 extends over 16 amino acids. Germline V lookup: CDR1 SGHTA, CDR2 FQGNSA. The CDR3 region is CASSQGGVRLNTEAFF. The CDR3 nucleotides are TGTGCCAGCAGTCAGGGAGGCGTTCGCCTGAACACTGAAGCTTTCTTT.

As regards this clone: At one end, the junction sequence differs from germline, possibly due to a read error. This chain connects TRBV28 to TRBJ2-4, with 12 bases fitting TRBD2. Germline V lookup: CDR1 MDHEN, CDR2 SYDVKM. This CDR3 has 17 residues. CDR3 in DNA: TGTGCCAGCAGTTTCCTAGCGGGAGGGCCGCGGGGAAACAGTCAGTACTTC. Amino acid sequence: CASSFLAGGPRGNSQYF.

A single count supports this clone. This chain links TRBV7-2 with TRBJ1-1, with a tentative D call TRBD1 (5 bases). The length of the CDR3 is 15 residues. CDR1 SGHTA and CDR2 FQGNSA come from the germline V gene. Trimming pared 4 bases from V and 0 bases from J, leaving 12 bases between. CDR3 sequence: CASSSRQNLNTEAFF. CDR3 nucleotide sequence: TGTGCCAGCAGCTCGCGACAGAATCTGAACACTGAAGCTTTCTTT.

The chain recombines TRBV9 with TRBJ2-5; 7 nucleotides align to TRBD2. CDR3 size: 16 residues. The junction had 11 bases not matched to a gene; V was cut back by 4 bases and J by 2 bases. Germline V gives CDR1 SGDLS, CDR2 YYNGEE. In DNA, the CDR3 is TGTGCCAGCAGCCCCACTCTCCATAGCGGGCAAGAGACCCAGTACTTC. Its translation: CASSPTLHSGQETQYF.

The rearrangement links TRBV5-1 to TRBJ2-1; D might be TRBD1 (5 bases). CDR3 length equals 14 residues. Germline CDR1 is SGHRS and CDR2 is YFSETQ. V was cut by 2 bases and J by 7 bases, with 13 bases left in between. The CDR3: CASSFMQGGNEQFF. The DNA of the CDR3 is TGCGCCAGCAGCTTCATGCAGGGCGGAAATGAGCAGTTCTTC.

J is TRBJ2-2 and V is TRBV7-3; D gene uncertain. The V gene's germline CDR1 is SGHTA and CDR2 FQGTGA. Trimming removed 6 bases at V and 4 bases at J, with 12 bases between. This CDR3 region has 14 residues. The CDR3 reads CASRQQSGTGELFF. The CDR3 region has the DNA TGTGCCAGCAGGCAGCAGTCGGGCACCGGGGAGCTGTTTTTT.

This chain connects TRBV6-1 to TRBJ1-6; weak D call: TRBD1 (5 bases). Trimming removed 5 bases from V and 10 bases from J, with 15 bases in between. The germline V gene has CDR1 MNHNS and CDR2 SASEGT. The CDR3 is made up of 14 amino acids. The CDR3 DNA reads as TGTGCCAGCAGTCAGGGCCTTTTAAGGTCACCCCTCCACTTT. It is translated as CASSQGLLRSPLHF.

Only a few counts were recorded for this clone. The rearrangement uses TRBV5-1 and TRBJ2-3; D is uncertain. The germline V and J ends were trimmed by 2 bases and 2 bases, with 12 bases remaining between them. CDR1 SGHRS and CDR2 YFSETQ come from the germline V gene. The CDR3 is 15 residues long. The CDR3 sequence is CASSFNAEITDTQYF. CDR3 sequence (DNA): TGCGCCAGCAGCTTCAACGCGGAGATCACAGATACGCAGTATTTT.

This chain connects TRBV5-1 to TRBJ2-5; 7 nucleotides line up with TRBD1. The germline V gene has CDR1 SGHRS and CDR2 YFSETQ. This CDR3 is built from 16 residues. V lost 0 bases to trimming and J lost 4 bases; unmatched junction nucleotides: 9. CDR3 bases: TGCGCCAGCAGCTTGGCAAGAGGGGGCAGGGGAGAGACCCAGTACTTC. It codes for CASSLARGGRGETQYF.

Only a few counts were recorded for this clone. The rearrangement links TRBV5-4 to TRBJ2-6; D unclear. Germline CDR1 and CDR2: SGHNT and YYREEE (reference sequence). The CDR3 is 15 amino acids. Trimming removed 1 base from V and 1 base from J, with 6 bases in between. The CDR3 sequence is CASSLYSSGANVLTF. CDR3 bases: TGTGCCAGCAGCTTGTATTCTTCTGGGGCCAACGTCCTGACTTTC.

This clone was counted a few times. The gene calls are TRBV7-9 and TRBJ2-7; D uncertain. The CDR3 covers 13 residues. V lost 5 bases and J lost 3, with 11 bases in between. Germline CDR1 and CDR2: SEHNR and FQNEAQ (reference sequence). The CDR3 is CASSPNALYEQYF. CDR3 nucleotides: TGTGCCAGCAGCCCTAATGCCCTCTACGAGCAGTACTTC.

The rearrangement links TRBV28 to TRBJ2-2; TRBD1 aligns across 8 bases. The CDR3 runs 16 residues. J gave up 1 base and V 6 bases, and 7 bases lay outside the gene matches. Germline CDR1 reads MDHEN; CDR2 reads SYDVKM. The CDR3 coding sequence is TGTGCCAGCAGGTCCTCCGGGACAGGGAACACCGGGGAGCTGTTTTTT. Its protein product is CASRSSGTGNTGELFF. The full variable domain, in which reference TRBV28 and TRBJ2-2 provide the parts outside the CDR3, is DVKVTQSSRYLVKRTGEKVFLECVQDMDHENMFWYRQDPGLGLRLIYFSYDVKMKEKGDIPEGYSVSREKKERFSLILESASTNQTSMYLCASRSSGTGNTGELFFGEGSRLTVL.

This rearrangement joins TRBV6-4 to TRBJ2-1; unclear D gene. In germline, CDR1 is MRHNA, CDR2 SNTAGT. CDR3 length: 14 residues. Trimming shortened V by 4 bases and J by 0 bases, and 7 bases separated the two germline ends. The CDR3 nucleotides are TGTGCCAGCAGTGCCGAGCGCTCCTACAATGAGCAGTTCTTC. Encoded protein: CASSAERSYNEQFF.

This clone appeared a single time. The rearrangement joins TRBV15 to TRBJ2-5, with D unclear. The CDR3 length is 13 residues. Germline V gene data show CDR1 as LNHNV and CDR2 as YYDKDF (reference sequence). Trimming pared 4 bases from V and 2 bases from J, leaving 8 bases between. CDR3 DNA sequence: TGTGCCACCAGCAAACGGTTACAAGAGACCCAGTACTTC. It encodes CATSKRLQETQYF.

The rearrangement links TRBV15 to TRBJ2-7; D might be TRBD1 (5 bases). Germline lookup yields CDR1 LNHNV and CDR2 YYDKDF (reference sequence). The ends were cut back, 0 bases at V and 1 base at J, with 10 bases in the middle. CDR3 length equals 15 residues. CDR3 amino acids: CATSRDWGGSYEQYF. In DNA form, the CDR3 reads TGTGCCACCAGCAGAGATTGGGGCGGTTCCTACGAGCAGTACTTC. The whole variable domain, filled in from reference TRBV15 and TRBJ2-7, reads DAMVIQNPRYQVTQFGKPVTLSCSQTLNHNVMYWYQQKSSQAPKLLFHYYDKDFNNEADTPDNFQSRRPNTSFCFLDIRSPGLGDTAMYLCATSRDWGGSYEQYFGPGTRLTVT.

The genes are TRBV10-3 and TRBJ1-1; D might be TRBD1 (6 bases). The germline V and J ends were trimmed by 3 bases and 5 bases, with 13 bases remaining between them. The CDR3 runs 14 residues. Germline CDR1 and CDR2: ENHRY and SYGVKD. In DNA form, the CDR3 reads TGTGCCATCAGTGAACAGGGAAGGTCAACTGAAGCTTTCTTT. Amino acids: CAISEQGRSTEAFF.

The rearrangement links TRBV6-5 to TRBJ2-3; no reliable D call. The CDR3 is 12 amino acids. Between the trimmed V and J ends, which lost 6 bases and 4 bases, there was a span of 8 bases. Looked up from germline, CDR1 is MNHEY and CDR2 is SVGAGI. The CDR3 coding sequence is TGTGCCAGCAGAAACGGAGCAGATACGCAGTATTTT. Its translation: CASRNGADTQYF.

This chain connects TRBV5-6 to TRBJ2-6; D uncertain. V was trimmed by 3 bases and J by 1 base, leaving 8 bases between them. The CDR3 runs 15 residues. Germline lookup yields CDR1 SGHDT and CDR2 YYEEEE. The CDR3 nucleotides read TGTGCCAGCAGCTATAGGAGATCTGGGGCCAACGTCCTGACTTTC. Translating gives CASSYRRSGANVLTF.

The chain joins TRBV9 to TRBJ2-2, with 7 bases matching TRBD2. After removal of 0 bases from V and 1 base from J, the junction contained 3 bases not matched to a gene. Germline CDR1 is SGDLS and CDR2 is YYNGEE. The CDR3 sequence is 16 residues long. Written as DNA, the CDR3 is TGTGCCAGCAGCGTAGGCCTAGCGGAGAACACCGGGGAGCTGTTTTTT. Translating gives CASSVGLAENTGELFF.

Comments on this clone: Other DNA sequences in this sample translate to the same CDR3. The CDR3 coding sequence is TGTGCCACCAGCAGAGGGTTCGGGGGACGCAACTCCTACGAGCAGTACTTC. Its protein product is CATSRGFGGRNSYEQYF. The gene calls are TRBV15 and TRBJ2-7; D is possibly TRBD2 (6 bases). The V gene lost 1 base and the J gene lost 0 bases, with 16 bases spanning the gap. There are 17 residues in the CDR3. From germline, CDR1 is LNHNV and CDR2 YYDKDF (reference sequence).

The chain joins TRBV5-1 to TRBJ1-4, with 7 bases fitting TRBD1. Per the germline V gene, CDR1 is SGHRS and CDR2 is YFSETQ. J gave up 8 bases and V 4 bases, and 8 bases lay outside the gene matches. The CDR3 has 14 residues. The CDR3 bases are TGCGCCAGCAGCCTGGGAGGAGGGGGCGAAAAACTGTTTTTT. Amino acids: CASSLGGGGEKLFF.